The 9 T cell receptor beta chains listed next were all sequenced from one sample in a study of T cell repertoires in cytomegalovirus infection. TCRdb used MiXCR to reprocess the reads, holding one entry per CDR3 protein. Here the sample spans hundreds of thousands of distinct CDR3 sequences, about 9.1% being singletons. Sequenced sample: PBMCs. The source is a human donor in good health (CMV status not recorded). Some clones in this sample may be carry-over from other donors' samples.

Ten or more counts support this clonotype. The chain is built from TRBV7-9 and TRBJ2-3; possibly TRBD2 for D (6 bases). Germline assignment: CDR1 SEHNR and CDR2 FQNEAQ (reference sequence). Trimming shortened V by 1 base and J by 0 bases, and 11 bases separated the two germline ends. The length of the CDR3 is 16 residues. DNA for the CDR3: TGTGCCAGCAGCTTAGATCCTGGGACTAGCACAGATACGCAGTATTTT. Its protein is CASSLDPGTSTDTQYF.

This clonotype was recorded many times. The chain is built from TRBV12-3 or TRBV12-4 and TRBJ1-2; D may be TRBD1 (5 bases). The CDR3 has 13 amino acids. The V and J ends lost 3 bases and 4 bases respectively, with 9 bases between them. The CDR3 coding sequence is TGTGCCAGCAGTTTCCGGGGGGGCTATGGCTACACCTTC. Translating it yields CASSFRGGYGYTF.

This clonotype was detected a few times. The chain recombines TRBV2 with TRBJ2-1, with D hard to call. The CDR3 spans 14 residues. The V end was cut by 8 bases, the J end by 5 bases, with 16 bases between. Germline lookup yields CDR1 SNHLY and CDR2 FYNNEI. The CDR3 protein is CASVDRQYDNEQFF. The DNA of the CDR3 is TGTGCCAGCGTTGATAGACAATACGACAATGAGCAGTTCTTC.

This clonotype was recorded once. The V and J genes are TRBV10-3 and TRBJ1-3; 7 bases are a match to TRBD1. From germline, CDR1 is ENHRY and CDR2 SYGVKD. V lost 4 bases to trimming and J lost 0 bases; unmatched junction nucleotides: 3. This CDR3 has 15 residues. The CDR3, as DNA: TGTGCCATCAGTGGAACAGGGGACTCTGGAAACACCATATATTTT. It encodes CAISGTGDSGNTIYF.

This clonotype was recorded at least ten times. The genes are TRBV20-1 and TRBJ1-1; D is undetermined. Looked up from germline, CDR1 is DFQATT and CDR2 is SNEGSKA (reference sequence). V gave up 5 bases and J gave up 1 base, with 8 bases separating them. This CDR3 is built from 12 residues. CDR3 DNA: TGCAGTGCTGGCCGGCCGAACACTGAAGCTTTCTTT. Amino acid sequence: CSAGRPNTEAFF.

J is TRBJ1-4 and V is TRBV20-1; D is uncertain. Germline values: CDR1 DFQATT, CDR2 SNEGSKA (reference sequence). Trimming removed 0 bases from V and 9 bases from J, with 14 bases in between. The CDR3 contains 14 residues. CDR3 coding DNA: TGCAGTGCTAGAGATGTGGCCGCGGAACAAAAACTGTTTTTT. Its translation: CSARDVAAEQKLFF.

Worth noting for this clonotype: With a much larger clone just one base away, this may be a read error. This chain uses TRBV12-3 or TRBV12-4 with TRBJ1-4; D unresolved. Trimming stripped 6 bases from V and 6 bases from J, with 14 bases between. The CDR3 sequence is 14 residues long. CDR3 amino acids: CASSLQLQDEKLFF. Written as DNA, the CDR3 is TGTGCCAGCAGCCTTCAATTGCAAGATGAAAAACTGTTTTTT.

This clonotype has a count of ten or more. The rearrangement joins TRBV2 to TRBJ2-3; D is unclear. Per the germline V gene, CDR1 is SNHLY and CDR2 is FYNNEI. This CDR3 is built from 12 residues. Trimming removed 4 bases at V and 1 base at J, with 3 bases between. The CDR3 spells CASSVGTDTQYF. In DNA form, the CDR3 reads TGTGCCAGCAGTGTGGGCACAGATACGCAGTATTTT.

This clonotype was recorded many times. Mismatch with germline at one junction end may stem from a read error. The CDR3: CASSQSGGAGETQYF. The CDR3 DNA reads TGTGCTAGCAGCCAGAGCGGGGGGGCCGGGGAGACCCAGTACTTC. The chain combines TRBV7-7 with TRBJ2-5; TRBD2 matches at 10 bases. The CDR3 sequence is 15 residues long. CDR1 SSHAT and CDR2 FNYEAQ come from the germline V gene (reference sequence). Combining the CDR3 with reference TRBV7-7 and TRBJ2-5 gives the whole variable domain GAGVSQSPRYKVTKRGQDVTLRCDPISSHATLYWYQQALGQGPEFLTYFNYEAQPDKSGLPSDRFSAERPEGSISTLTIQRTEQRDSAMYRCASSQSGGAGETQYFGPGTRLLVL.